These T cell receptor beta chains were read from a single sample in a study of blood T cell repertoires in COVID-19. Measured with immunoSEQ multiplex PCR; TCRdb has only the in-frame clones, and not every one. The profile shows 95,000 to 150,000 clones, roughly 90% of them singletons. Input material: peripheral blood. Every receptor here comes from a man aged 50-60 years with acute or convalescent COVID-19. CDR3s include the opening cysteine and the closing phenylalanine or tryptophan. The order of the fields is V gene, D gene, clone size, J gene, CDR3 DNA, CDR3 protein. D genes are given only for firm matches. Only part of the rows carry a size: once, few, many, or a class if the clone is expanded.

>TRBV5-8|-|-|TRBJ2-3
TGTGCCAGCAGCTTGGTTGGGGAGCGAAGGTATTTT
CASSLVGERRYF
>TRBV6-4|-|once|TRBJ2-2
TGTGCCAGCGGGCCATCGAACACCGGGGAGCTGTTTTTT
CASGPSNTGELFF
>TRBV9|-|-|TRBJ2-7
TGTGCCAGCAGCATAACCGGGAGCCACTCCTACGAGCAGTACTTC
CASSITGSHSYEQYF
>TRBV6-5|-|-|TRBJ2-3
TGTGCCAGCAGTTATAGGCGGACAGATACGCAGTATTTT
CASSYRRTDTQYF
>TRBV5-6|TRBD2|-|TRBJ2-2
TGTGCCAGCAGCTTGGAGGCGGGAGGGCCAAACGGGGAGCTGTTTTTT
CASSLEAGGPNGELFF
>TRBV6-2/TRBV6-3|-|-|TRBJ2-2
TGTGCCAGCAGTTACGCGGCGGCTATCACCGGGGAGCTGTTTTTT
CASSYAAAITGELFF
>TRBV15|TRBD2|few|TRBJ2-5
TGTGCCACCAGCAGGGGGGGGGTCGAGACCCAGTACTTC
CATSRGGVETQYF
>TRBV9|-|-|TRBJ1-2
TGTGCCAGCAGCGAGACCTCAGGGGCACGGTATAACTATGGCTACACCTTC
CASSETSGARYNYGYTF
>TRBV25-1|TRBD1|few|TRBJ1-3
TGTGCCAGCAGTGAATGGACAGGGTCGCCCCCTGGAAACACCATATATTTT
CASSEWTGSPPGNTIYF
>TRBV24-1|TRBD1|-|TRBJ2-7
TGTGCCACCAGTGATGCTCGGGACAGCATTTCCTACGAGCAGTACTTC
CATSDARDSISYEQYF
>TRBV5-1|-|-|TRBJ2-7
TGCGCCAGCAGCTTCCTAAGCGGGTGGGATTCCTACGAGCAGTACTTC
CASSFLSGWDSYEQYF
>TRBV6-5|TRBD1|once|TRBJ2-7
TGTGCCAGCAGTTACGGGACAGGGGGCGCCTACGAGCAGTACTTC
CASSYGTGGAYEQYF
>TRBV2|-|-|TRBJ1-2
TGTGCCAGCAGTATATCAGAGCGTGTGGACTATGGCTACACCTTC
CASSISERVDYGYTF
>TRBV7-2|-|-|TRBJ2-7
TGTGCCAGCAGCTTAGCCCCTAACCACGAGCAGTACTTC
CASSLAPNHEQYF
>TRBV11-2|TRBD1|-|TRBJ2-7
TGTGCCAGCAGCTTTCTCACAGGGGGCTACGACGAGCAGTACTTC
CASSFLTGGYDEQYF
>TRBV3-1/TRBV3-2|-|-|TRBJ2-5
TGTGCCAGCAGCCAAGTAAATATACTGTACCAAGAGACCCAGTACTTC
CASSQVNILYQETQYF
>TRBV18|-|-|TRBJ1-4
TGTGCCAGCACGACACAAGCAACTAATGAAAAACTGTTTTTT
CASTTQATNEKLFF
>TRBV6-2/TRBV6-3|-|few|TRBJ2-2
TGTGCCAGCAGTCCCCGGGTGGGGAACACCGGGGAGCTGTTTTTT
CASSPRVGNTGELFF
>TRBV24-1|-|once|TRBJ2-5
TGTGCCACCAGTGATGGAACAGGGAAGGTGGAAGAGACCCAGTACTTC
CATSDGTGKVEETQYF
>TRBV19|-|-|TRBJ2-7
TGTGCCAGTAGTATTCCCAGGTACGAGCAGTACTTC
CASSIPRYEQYF
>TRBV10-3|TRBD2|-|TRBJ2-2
TGTGCCATCAGTTTAGCGGGAGGTAGCACCGGGGAGCTGTTTTTT
CAISLAGGSTGELFF
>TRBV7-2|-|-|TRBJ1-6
TGTGCCAGCAGCTTCGAGAACCTCAGGGGAATTAAGAATTCACCCCTCCACTTT
CASSFENLRGIKNSPLHF
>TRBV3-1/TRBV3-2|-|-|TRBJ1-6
TGTGCCAGCAGCCCCCGGTTTCGTGTACCCCTCCACTTT
CASSPRFRVPLHF
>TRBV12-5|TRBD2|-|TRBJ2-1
TGTGCTAGTGGTTTGGAGGCCGCGGGACAGATGACTAGCGGGAGGGCAAATGAGCAGTTCTTC
CASGLEAAGQMTSGRANEQFF
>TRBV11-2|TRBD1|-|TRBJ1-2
TGTGCCAGCAGCTTAGGGACAGGTTCCTTCTATGGCTACACCTTC
CASSLGTGSFYGYTF
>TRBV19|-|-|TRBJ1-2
TGTGCCAGTAGTATTCCCCCCGAAACAGGCTCCTATGGCTACACCTTC
CASSIPPETGSYGYTF
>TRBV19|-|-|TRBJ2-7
TGTGCCAGTAGTATGAACCGGGACTTTTCCGAGCAGTACTTC
CASSMNRDFSEQYF
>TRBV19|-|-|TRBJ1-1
TGTGCCAGTAGCCCCGTACTCAGGGTGAACACTGAAGCTTTCTTT
CASSPVLRVNTEAFF
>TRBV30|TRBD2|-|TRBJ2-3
TGTGCCTGGAGTGCTTGGACTAGCGGGATCAGAGATACGCAGTATTTT
CAWSAWTSGIRDTQYF
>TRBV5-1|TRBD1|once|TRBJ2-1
TGCGCCAGCAGCTCGGTGCCAGGGGGTGAGCAGTTCTTC
CASSSVPGGEQFF
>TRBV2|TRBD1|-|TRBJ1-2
TGTGCCAGCAGCAGACAGGGGGGGAACTATGGCTACACCTTC
CASSRQGGNYGYTF
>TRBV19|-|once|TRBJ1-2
TGTGCCAGTAGTATAAGGAACTCAGGAGGCTACACCTTC
CASSIRNSGGYTF
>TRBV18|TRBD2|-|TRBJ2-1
TGTGCCAGCTCACCCGGGACTAGCGGGACCTACAATGAGCAGTTCTTC
CASSPGTSGTYNEQFF
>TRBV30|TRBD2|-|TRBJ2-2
TGTGCCTGGAGTAGGGTACTAGCGGGAGGGTCCGGGGAGCTGTTTTTT
CAWSRVLAGGSGELFF
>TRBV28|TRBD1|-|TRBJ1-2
TGTGCCAGCAGCGGCTCCGGACAGGGTGGTTATGGCTACACCTTC
CASSGSGQGGYGYTF
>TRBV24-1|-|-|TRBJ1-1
TGTGCCACCAGTGATTCCAGTCGTCCTGAAGCTTTCTTT
CATSDSSRPEAFF
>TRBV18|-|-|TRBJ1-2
TGTGCCAGCTCACCCGACAAGAACTATGGCTACACCTTC
CASSPDKNYGYTF
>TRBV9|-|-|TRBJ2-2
TGTGCCAGCAGCTCTCGAACAGGGAGCGGGGAGCTGTTTTTT
CASSSRTGSGELFF
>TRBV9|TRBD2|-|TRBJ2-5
TGTGCCAGCAGCGTCTCCCCGGGAAACGGGAGGGAGACCCAGTACTTC
CASSVSPGNGRETQYF
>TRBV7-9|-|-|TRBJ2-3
TGTGCCAGCAGCCCCCCAGGGGCTCTGGTCTCAGATACGCAGTATTTT
CASSPPGALVSDTQYF